The 18 T cell receptor beta chains in this list originate from one sample, sequenced in a study of response to subunit inactivated influenza vaccine. MiXCR, run by TCRdb on the RT-PCR reads, gives a single entry per CDR3 protein. The sample carries 400,000 to 650,000 distinct CDR3 sequences, roughly 7.9% recorded once. The sequences come from PBMCs from blood, collected 23 to 25 months after vaccination. The receptor set was obtained from a man between 50 and 75 years old who received an inactivated influenza vaccine.

This clonotype was observed at least ten times. This chain uses TRBV2 with TRBJ1-1; D is undetermined. Germline loops: CDR1 SNHLY, CDR2 FYNNEI. Between the trimmed V and J ends, which lost 3 bases and 6 bases, there was a span of 5 bases. This CDR3 is built from 11 residues. CDR3 in amino acids: CASSEISEAFF. CDR3 bases: TGTGCCAGCAGTGAGATCTCTGAAGCTTTCTTT.

V gene TRBV7-2 combines with J gene TRBJ2-1; possible D gene TRBD2, 5 bases. The germline CDR1 and CDR2 sequences are SGHTA and FQGNSA. The germline V and J ends were trimmed by 6 bases and 1 base, with 13 bases remaining between them. This CDR3 has 15 amino acids. As DNA, the CDR3 is TGTGCCAGCAGTTATGATTCGGGGTCCTACAATGAGCAGTTCTTC. It yields the protein CASSYDSGSYNEQFF.

The table lists this clonotype with many counts. The J gene is TRBJ2-3, the V gene TRBV11-2, with D perhaps matching TRBD1 (6 bases). This CDR3 contains 16 residues. Germline values: CDR1 SGHAT, CDR2 FQNNGV. V was shortened by 5 bases and J by 3 bases, with 18 bases between the two germline ends. The CDR3 loop is CASSPMAQGETDTQYF. As DNA, the CDR3 is TGTGCCAGCAGCCCGATGGCACAGGGTGAGACAGATACGCAGTATTTT.

In its sample, this clonotype was seen a few times. The rearrangement links TRBV15 to TRBJ1-1; 8 bases are shared with TRBD1. Germline-derived CDR1 and CDR2 are LNHNV and YYDKDF (reference sequence). CDR3 size: 16 residues. V was pared by 5 bases and J by 4 bases, with 12 bases of the junction left unmatched. CDR3 in amino acids: CATSRRAQGDPTEAFF. As DNA, the CDR3 is TGTGCCACCAGCCGACGGGCACAGGGGGACCCCACTGAAGCTTTCTTT.

The J gene is TRBJ2-1, the V gene TRBV5-1, with 14 bases matching TRBD2. The CDR3 sequence is 15 residues long. Germline loops: CDR1 SGHRS, CDR2 YFSETQ. V lost 4 bases to trimming and J lost 9 bases; unmatched junction nucleotides: 6. The CDR3 protein is CASSPGLAGAAEQFF. The CDR3 coding sequence is TGCGCCAGCAGCCCGGGACTAGCGGGAGCGGCTGAGCAGTTCTTC.

In regard to this clonotype: An end of the junction does not agree with germline; a read error may underlie this. J is TRBJ2-5 and V is TRBV7-7; 8 positions agree with TRBD1. Germline loops: CDR1 SSHAT, CDR2 FNYEAQ (reference sequence). The CDR3 contains 15 residues. CDR3: CASSQGQDNQETQYF. The CDR3 DNA is TGTGCTAGCAGCCAGGGACAGGACAACCAAGAGACCCAGTACTTC.

This clonotype was counted at least ten times. The chain couples TRBV11-1 to TRBJ2-1; 9 bases are shared with TRBD2. CDR1 and CDR2 (germline): SGHAT, FQDESV (reference sequence). The J segment lost 2 bases and the V segment lost 1 base, leaving 9 bases of the junction unmatched. The CDR3 is 18 amino acids. This chain's CDR3 is CASSLGVSGGVPYNEQFF. Here the CDR3 DNA reads TGTGCCAGCAGCTTAGGGGTTAGCGGGGGTGTTCCCTACAATGAGCAGTTCTTC.

The chain is built from TRBV10-3 and TRBJ2-3; D is unclear. CDR3 length: 15 residues. The ends were cut back, 0 bases at V and 4 bases at J, with 11 bases in the middle. CDR1 is ENHRY, CDR2 SYGVKD, per germline. CDR3 protein: CAISESPTKADTQYF. The CDR3 DNA reads TGTGCCATCAGTGAGTCGCCGACAAAGGCAGATACGCAGTATTTT.

The chain uses TRBV9 and TRBJ2-7, with 11 bases matching TRBD2. Germline V gives CDR1 SGDLS, CDR2 YYNGEE. Germline trimming cut 4 bases from V and 1 base from J; bases unmatched to any gene: 16. This CDR3 spans 19 amino acids. The CDR3 region is CASSPRLGLAGIPSYEQYF. In DNA form, the CDR3 reads TGTGCCAGCAGCCCCCGACTCGGACTAGCGGGCATCCCTTCCTACGAGCAGTACTTC.

This clonotype was counted only a few times. This chain uses TRBV28 with TRBJ2-7, with TRBD1 as a possible D gene (6 bases). This CDR3 is 15 amino acids long. Trimming left V 7 bases short and J 1 base short, with 17 bases between. Germline CDR1 MDHEN, CDR2 SYDVKM. As DNA, the CDR3 is TGTGCCAGCACCTTGGGGACATTGGGTTCCTACGAGCAGTACTTC. It yields the protein CASTLGTLGSYEQYF. Combining the CDR3 with reference TRBV28 and TRBJ2-7 gives the whole variable domain DVKVTQSSRYLVKRTGEKVFLECVQDMDHENMFWYRQDPGLGLRLIYFSYDVKMKEKGDIPEGYSVSREKKERFSLILESASTNQTSMYLCASTLGTLGSYEQYFGPGTRLTVT.

This chain joins TRBV27 and TRBJ1-2; the D is unclear. This CDR3 has 11 residues. The V end was cut by 10 bases, the J end by 8 bases, with 14 bases between. Per the germline V gene, CDR1 is MNHEY and CDR2 is SMNVEV (reference sequence). CDR3 residues: CATRRGRGYTF. The CDR3 coding sequence is TGTGCCACCCGAAGAGGCAGAGGCTACACCTTC.

This clonotype occurred once. This rearrangement joins TRBV5-1 to TRBJ2-1; possibly TRBD1 or TRBD2 for D (5 bases each). Deletions cut 5 bases from V and 9 bases from J, with 12 bases between. Germline V gene lookup returns CDR1 SGHRS and CDR2 YFSETQ. The CDR3 runs 12 residues. The CDR3: CASRAHGAEQFF. Written as DNA, the CDR3 is TGCGCCAGCAGGGCCCACGGGGCTGAGCAGTTCTTC.

The chain carries TRBV29-1 and TRBJ2-1; the D is unclear. The CDR3 sequence is 14 residues long. Germline values: CDR1 SQVTM, CDR2 ANQGSEA. The V gene lost 3 bases and the J gene lost 0 bases, with 9 bases spanning the gap. The CDR3 loop reads CSVDARRSYNEQFF. DNA of the CDR3: TGCAGCGTTGATGCAAGACGCTCCTACAATGAGCAGTTCTTC.

This sequence joins TRBV29-1 and TRBJ2-7; 7 bases are a match to TRBD1. The trim removed 4 bases at V and 6 bases at J, leaving 6 bases unmatched. Germline CDR1 is SQVTM and CDR2 is ANQGSEA. The CDR3 has 12 residues. The CDR3 protein is CSVVRDSREQYF. CDR3 DNA sequence: TGCAGCGTTGTAAGGGACAGTCGCGAGCAGTACTTC.

Notes on this clonotype: Its ends do not fully match the called genes, so a read error is possible. In nucleotides, the CDR3 is TGTGCCAGCAGCAAAGAGGCGCCTTGTACCCACGAGCAGTACTTC. Translating it yields CASSKEAPCTHEQYF. The chain couples TRBV3-1 to TRBJ2-7, with D uncertain. The CDR3 sequence is 15 residues long. CDR1 is LGHDT, CDR2 YNNKEL, per germline (reference sequence).

This chain connects TRBV12-3 or TRBV12-4 to TRBJ2-7; 10 positions match TRBD2. CDR3 size: 15 residues. The J segment lost 5 bases and the V segment lost 5 bases, leaving 9 bases of the junction unmatched. CDR3 DNA: TGTGCCAGCAGTCCGATGAGCGGGGGGGTCCACGAGCAGTACTTC. Translating gives CASSPMSGGVHEQYF.

This clonotype was counted many times. The chain couples TRBV5-1 to TRBJ2-2; D is uncertain. The CDR3 is 17 amino acids. V gave up 0 bases and J gave up 1 base, with 13 bases separating them. Germline V CDR1 and CDR2: SGHRS, YFSETQ. The DNA for the CDR3 is TGCGCCAGCAGCTTGGGTACCGTCAATTTGAACACCGGGGAGCTGTTTTTT. Encoded protein: CASSLGTVNLNTGELFF.

Ten or more counts support this clonotype. The chain combines TRBV20-1 with TRBJ2-1; weak D call: TRBD1 (6 bases). Germline CDR1 is DFQATT and CDR2 is SNEGSKA (reference sequence). The CDR3 sequence is 10 residues long. The V and J ends lost 6 bases and 11 bases respectively, with 11 bases between them. DNA of the CDR3: TGCAGTGCCGATGGGACACAGCAGTTCTTC. Translated: CSADGTQQFF.